Sequencing of this TCR beta chain was carried out in a study of blood T cell repertoires in COVID-19. Looking at the study overall: COVID-19 samples, acute and convalescent, were from the United States, Italy and Spain.

This clone was counted between two and nine times. CDR3 length equals 19 residues. Unmatched junction bases numbered 18, after V lost 4 bases and J lost 1 base. The germline V gene has CDR1 KGHSH and CDR2 LQKENI. Using immunoSEQ multiplex PCR, the repertoire was profiled, and TCRdb retains in-frame clones only, with some absent. Among 300,000 to 450,000 clones listed, 70% to 85% were seen once. The sequence came from a human donor with acute or convalescent COVID-19. The donor label of this sample is uncertain. Material: peripheral blood. The chain carries TRBV18 and TRBJ1-1; 7 positions match TRBD1. CDR3: CASSLHGLTGAKQNTEAFF. In DNA form, the CDR3 reads TGTGCCAGCTCACTCCACGGCCTAACAGGGGCGAAACAGAACACTGAAGCTTTCTTT.